This TCR beta chain comes out of a study of cytomegalovirus exposure and HLA in healthy donors. General study points: Reported results showed that the classifier diagnosed cytomegalovirus status with high specificity and sensitivity. Several V segments, TRBV6-2 and TRBV6-3 among them, could not be told apart and were dropped.

13 Jbeta primers and 60 Vbeta primers were used for the PCR. Sequenced by immunoSEQ multiplex PCR; TCRdb stores in-frame clones only, minus some. The table has approximately 110,000 clones, over 70% seen once; the top ten hold approximately 1.2%. Notes on this clone: The antigen remains undetermined.

This CDR3 is built from 19 residues. V lost 0 bases to trimming and J lost 0 bases; unmatched junction nucleotides: 10. Germline V gene sequence: CDR1 LGHNA, CDR2 YNFKEQ. The rearrangement links TRBV4-2 to TRBJ2-3, with 9 bases fitting TRBD2. The clonotype was recovered from a man in his forties or fifties in good health and CMV-seronegative. The sample consisted of PBMCs. CDR3 in DNA: TGTGCCAGCAGCCAAGAAAAAGCGGGGGGACTAAAAAGCACAGATACGCAGTATTTT. This translates into CASSQEKAGGLKSTDTQYF.